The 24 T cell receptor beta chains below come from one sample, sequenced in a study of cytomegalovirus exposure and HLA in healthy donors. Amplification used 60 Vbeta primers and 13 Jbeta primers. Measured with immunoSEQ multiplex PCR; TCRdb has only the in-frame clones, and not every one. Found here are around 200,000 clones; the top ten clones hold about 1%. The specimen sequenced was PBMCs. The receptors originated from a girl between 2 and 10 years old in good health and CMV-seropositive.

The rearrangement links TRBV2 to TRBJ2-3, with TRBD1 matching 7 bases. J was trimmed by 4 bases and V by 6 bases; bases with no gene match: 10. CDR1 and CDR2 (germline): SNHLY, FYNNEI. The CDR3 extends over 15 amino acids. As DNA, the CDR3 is TGTGCCAGCAGGAGGACAGGACCAGCGGCAGATACGCAGTATTTT. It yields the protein CASRRTGPAADTQYF.

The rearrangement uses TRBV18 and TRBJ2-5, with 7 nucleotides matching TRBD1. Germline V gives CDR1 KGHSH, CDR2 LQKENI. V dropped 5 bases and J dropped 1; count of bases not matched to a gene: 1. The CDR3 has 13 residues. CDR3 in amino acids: CASSGQVQETQYF. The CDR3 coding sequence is TGTGCCAGCTCAGGACAGGTCCAAGAGACCCAGTACTTC.

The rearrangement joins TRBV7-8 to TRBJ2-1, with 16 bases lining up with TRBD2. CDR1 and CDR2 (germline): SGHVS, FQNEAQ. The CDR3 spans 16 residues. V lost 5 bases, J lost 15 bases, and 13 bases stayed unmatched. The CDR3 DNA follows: TGTGCCAGCAGCCTAACGGGGACTAGCGGGAGGGCCAAGCGGTTCTTC. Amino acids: CASSLTGTSGRAKRFF.

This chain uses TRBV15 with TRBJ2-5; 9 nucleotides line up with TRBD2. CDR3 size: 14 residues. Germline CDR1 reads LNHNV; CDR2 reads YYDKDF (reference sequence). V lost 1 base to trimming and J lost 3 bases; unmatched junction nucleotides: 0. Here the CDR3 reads CATSRGTSEETQYF. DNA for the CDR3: TGTGCCACCAGCAGAGGGACTAGCGAAGAGACCCAGTACTTC.

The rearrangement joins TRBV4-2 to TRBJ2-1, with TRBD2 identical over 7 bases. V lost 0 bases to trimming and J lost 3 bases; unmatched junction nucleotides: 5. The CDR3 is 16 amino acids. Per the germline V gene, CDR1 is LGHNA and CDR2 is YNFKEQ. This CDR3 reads CASSQDLAGDYNEQFF. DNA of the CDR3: TGTGCCAGCAGCCAAGATTTAGCGGGCGACTACAATGAGCAGTTCTTC.

For the CDR3, the DNA is TGTGCCAGCCGAATGACAGGGAGCTCCTACAATGAGCAGTTCTTC. It yields the protein CASRMTGSSYNEQFF. The genes are TRBV7-9 and TRBJ2-1; 7 positions match TRBD1. CDR3 length: 15 amino acids. V dropped 8 bases and J dropped 0; count of bases not matched to a gene: 7. Germline V gives CDR1 SEHNR, CDR2 FQNEAQ (reference sequence).

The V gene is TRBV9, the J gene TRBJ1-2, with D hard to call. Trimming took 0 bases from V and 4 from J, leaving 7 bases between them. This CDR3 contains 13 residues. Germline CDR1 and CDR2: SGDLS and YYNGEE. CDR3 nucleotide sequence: TGTGCCAGCAGCGTAGGGTACGGCTATGGCTACACCTTC. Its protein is CASSVGYGYGYTF.

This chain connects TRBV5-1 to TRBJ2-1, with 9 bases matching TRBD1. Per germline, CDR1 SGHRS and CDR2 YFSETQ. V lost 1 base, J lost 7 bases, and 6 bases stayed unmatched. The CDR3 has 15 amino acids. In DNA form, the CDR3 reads TGCGCCAGCAGCTTGACGAGGGACAGGGTAAATGAGCAGTTCTTC. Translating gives CASSLTRDRVNEQFF.

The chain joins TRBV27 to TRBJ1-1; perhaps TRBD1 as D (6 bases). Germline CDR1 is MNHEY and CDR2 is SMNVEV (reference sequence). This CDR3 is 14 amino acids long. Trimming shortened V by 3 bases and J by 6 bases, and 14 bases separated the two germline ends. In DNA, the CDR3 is TGTGCCAGCAGTTTCCTTGACAGGATCGCTGAAGCTTTCTTT. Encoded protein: CASSFLDRIAEAFF.

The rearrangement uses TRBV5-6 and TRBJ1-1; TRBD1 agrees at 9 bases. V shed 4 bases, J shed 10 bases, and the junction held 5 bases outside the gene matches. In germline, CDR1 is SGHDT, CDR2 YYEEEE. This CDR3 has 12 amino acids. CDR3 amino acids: CASSRDRATAFF. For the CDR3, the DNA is TGTGCCAGCAGCCGGGACAGGGCGACAGCTTTCTTT.

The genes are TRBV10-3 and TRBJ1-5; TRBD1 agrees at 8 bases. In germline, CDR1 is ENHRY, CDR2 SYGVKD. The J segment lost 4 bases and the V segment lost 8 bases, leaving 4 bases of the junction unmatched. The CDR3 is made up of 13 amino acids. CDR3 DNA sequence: TGTGCCATCCGACAGGGGTGGAATCAGCCCCAGCATTTT. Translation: CAIRQGWNQPQHF.

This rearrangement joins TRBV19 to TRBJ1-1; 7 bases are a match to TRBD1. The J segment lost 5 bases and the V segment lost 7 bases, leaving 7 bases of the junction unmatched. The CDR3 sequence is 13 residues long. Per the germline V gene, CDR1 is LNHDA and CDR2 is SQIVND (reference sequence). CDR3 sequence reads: CASILTGWTEAFF. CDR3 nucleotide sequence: TGTGCCAGTATCCTGACAGGGTGGACTGAAGCTTTCTTT.

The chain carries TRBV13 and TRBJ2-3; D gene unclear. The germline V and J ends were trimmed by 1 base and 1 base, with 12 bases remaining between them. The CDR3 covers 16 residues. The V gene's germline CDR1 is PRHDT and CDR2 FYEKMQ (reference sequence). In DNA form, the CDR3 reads TGTGCCAGCAGCTTAGATCCTACCCGAGGCACAGATACGCAGTATTTT. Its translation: CASSLDPTRGTDTQYF.

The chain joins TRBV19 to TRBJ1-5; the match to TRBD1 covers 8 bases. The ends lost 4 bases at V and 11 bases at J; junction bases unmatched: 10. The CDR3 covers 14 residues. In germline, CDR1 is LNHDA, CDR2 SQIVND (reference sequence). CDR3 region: CASSNRQGLSSQHF. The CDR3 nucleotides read TGTGCCAGTAGTAACCGACAGGGGCTCTCGTCCCAGCATTTT.

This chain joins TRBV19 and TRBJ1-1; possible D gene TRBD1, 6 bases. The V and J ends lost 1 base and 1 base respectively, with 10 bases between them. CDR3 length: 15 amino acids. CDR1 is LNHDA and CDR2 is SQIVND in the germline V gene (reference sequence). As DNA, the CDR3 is TGTGCCAGTAGTATAGGGCGGACAGAGAACACTGAAGCTTTCTTT. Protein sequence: CASSIGRTENTEAFF.

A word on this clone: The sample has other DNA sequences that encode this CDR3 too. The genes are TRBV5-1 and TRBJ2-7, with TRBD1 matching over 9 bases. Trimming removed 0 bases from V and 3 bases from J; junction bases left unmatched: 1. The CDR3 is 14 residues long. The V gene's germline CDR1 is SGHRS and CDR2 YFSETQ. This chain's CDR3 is CASSLDRGHYEQYF. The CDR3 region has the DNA TGCGCCAGCAGCTTGGACAGGGGGCACTACGAGCAGTACTTC.

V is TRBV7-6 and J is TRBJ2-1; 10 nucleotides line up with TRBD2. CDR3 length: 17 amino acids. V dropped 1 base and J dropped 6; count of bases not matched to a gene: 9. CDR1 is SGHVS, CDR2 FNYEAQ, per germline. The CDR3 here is CASSLGGAGGPSNEQFF. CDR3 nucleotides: TGTGCCAGCAGCTTAGGGGGAGCGGGAGGGCCAAGCAATGAGCAGTTCTTC.

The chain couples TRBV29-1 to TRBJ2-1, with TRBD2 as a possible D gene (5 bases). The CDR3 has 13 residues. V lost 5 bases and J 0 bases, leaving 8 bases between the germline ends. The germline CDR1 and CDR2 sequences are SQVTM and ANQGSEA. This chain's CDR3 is CSVSRGSYNEQFF. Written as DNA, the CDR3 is TGCAGCGTTTCCCGGGGCTCCTACAATGAGCAGTTCTTC.

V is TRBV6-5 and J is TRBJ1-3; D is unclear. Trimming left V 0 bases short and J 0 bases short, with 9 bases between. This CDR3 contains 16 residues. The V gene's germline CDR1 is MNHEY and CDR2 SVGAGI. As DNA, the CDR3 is TGTGCCAGCAGTTACTCTCCCGGGTCCTCTGGAAACACCATATATTTT. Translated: CASSYSPGSSGNTIYF.

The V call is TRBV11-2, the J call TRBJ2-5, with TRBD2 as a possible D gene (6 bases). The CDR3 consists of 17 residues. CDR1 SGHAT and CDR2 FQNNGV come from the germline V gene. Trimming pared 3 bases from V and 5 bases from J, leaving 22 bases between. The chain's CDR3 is CASSFGPGPGAGETQYF. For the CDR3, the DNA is TGTGCCAGCAGCTTTGGACCGGGACCGGGAGCTGGGGAGACCCAGTACTTC.

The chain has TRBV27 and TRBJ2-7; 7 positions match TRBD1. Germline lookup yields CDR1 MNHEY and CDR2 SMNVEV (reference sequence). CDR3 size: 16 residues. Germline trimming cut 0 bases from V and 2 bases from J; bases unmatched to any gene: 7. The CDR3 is CASSLSPKGAAYEQYF. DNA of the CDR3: TGTGCCAGCAGTTTATCGCCCAAGGGGGCGGCCTACGAGCAGTACTTC.

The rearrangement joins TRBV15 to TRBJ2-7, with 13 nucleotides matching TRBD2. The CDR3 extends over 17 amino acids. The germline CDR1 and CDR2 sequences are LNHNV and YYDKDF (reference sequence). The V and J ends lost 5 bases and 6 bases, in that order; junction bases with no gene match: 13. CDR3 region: CATSRIRTSGRKAEQYF. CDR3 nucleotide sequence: TGTGCCACCAGCCGGATCCGGACTAGCGGGAGAAAAGCCGAGCAGTACTTC.

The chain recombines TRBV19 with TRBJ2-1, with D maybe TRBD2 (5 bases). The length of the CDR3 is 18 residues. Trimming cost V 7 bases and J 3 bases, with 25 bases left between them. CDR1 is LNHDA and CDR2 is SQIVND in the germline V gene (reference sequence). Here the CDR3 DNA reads TGTGCCAGTACCTTATCGACGGACTTGTTGGACGGCTACAATGAGCAGTTCTTC. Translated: CASTLSTDLLDGYNEQFF.

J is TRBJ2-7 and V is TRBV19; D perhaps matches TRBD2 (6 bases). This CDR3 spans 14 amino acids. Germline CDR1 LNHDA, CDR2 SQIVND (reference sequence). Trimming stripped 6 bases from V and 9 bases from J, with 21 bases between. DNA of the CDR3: TGTGCCAGTAGCCCGCTAGCGTCCGCTATCGGGCAGTACTTC. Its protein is CASSPLASAIGQYF.